This T cell receptor (beta chain) was sequenced in a study of OX40 agonist ivuxolimab in advanced cancers. Study-level points and caveats: Averaged across samples, CD8+ T cells carried more expanded clones than CD4+ did.

Measured with immunoSEQ multiplex PCR; TCRdb has only the in-frame clones, and not every one. In the table there are fewer than 90,000 clones, around 88% of which are singletons. The investigators sampled blood at baseline, at cycle 4 day 1, and at cycle 7 day 1. Trimming removed 6 bases at V and 0 bases at J, with 21 bases between. Germline V lookup: CDR1 SGHAT, CDR2 FQNNGV. The CDR3 consists of 17 residues. For this clone: Its antigen is not identified.

The source of this sequence is an adult with an advanced solid tumor such as melanoma, head and neck, liver or kidney cancer. The sequences come from CD4+ or CD8+ T cells sorted from blood, collected in a trial of the OX40 agonist ivuxolimab. This sequence joins TRBV11-2 and TRBJ2-7, with unresolved D. CDR3 sequence: CASRLRARPLLSYEQYF. The CDR3 DNA is TGTGCCAGCAGGTTAAGAGCTCGGCCGCTCCTCTCCTACGAGCAGTACTTC.